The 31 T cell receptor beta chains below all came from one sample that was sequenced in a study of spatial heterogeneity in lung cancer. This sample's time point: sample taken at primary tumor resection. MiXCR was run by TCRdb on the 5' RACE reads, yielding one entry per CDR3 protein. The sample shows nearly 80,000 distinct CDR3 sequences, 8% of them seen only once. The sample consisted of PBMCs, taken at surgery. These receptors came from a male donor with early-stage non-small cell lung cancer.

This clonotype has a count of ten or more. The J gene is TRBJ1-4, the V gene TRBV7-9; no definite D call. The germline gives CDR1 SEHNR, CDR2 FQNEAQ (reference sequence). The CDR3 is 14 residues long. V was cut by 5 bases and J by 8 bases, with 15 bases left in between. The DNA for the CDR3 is TGTGCCAGCAGCCCAAGGGAGTTGGACGAAAAACTGTTTTTT. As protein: CASSPRELDEKLFF.

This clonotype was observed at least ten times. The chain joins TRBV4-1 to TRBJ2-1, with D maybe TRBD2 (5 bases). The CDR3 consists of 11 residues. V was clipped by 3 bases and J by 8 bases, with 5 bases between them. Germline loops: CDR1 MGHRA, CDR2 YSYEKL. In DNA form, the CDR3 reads TGCGCCAGCAGCCAGAGGGATGAGCAGTTCTTC. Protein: CASSQRDEQFF.

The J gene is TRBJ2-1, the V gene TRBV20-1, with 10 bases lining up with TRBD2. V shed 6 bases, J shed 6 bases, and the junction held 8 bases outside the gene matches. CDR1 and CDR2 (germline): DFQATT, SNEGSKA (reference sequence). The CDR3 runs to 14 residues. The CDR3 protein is CSARSGRAPNEQFF. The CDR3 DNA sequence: TGCAGTGCCCGAAGCGGGAGGGCGCCCAATGAGCAGTTCTTC.

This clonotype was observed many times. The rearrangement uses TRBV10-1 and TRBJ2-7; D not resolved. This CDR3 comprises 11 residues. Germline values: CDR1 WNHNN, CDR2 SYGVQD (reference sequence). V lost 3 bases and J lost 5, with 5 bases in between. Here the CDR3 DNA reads TGCGCCAGCAGTGATGGGCACGAGCAGTACTTC. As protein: CASSDGHEQYF.

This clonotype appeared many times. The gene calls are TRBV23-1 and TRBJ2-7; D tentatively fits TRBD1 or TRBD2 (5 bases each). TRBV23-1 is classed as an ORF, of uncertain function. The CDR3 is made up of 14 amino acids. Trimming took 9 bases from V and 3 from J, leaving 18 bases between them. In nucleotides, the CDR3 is TGCGCCAGTCCCTCCGGGACCTACCACTACGAGCAGTACTTC. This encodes CASPSGTYHYEQYF.

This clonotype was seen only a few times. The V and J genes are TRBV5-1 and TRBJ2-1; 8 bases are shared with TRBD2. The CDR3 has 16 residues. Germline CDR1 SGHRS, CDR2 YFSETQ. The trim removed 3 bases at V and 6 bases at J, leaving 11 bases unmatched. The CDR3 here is CASSSGRGEGSNEQFF. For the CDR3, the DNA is TGCGCCAGCAGCTCCGGGAGGGGAGAAGGGTCCAATGAGCAGTTCTTC.

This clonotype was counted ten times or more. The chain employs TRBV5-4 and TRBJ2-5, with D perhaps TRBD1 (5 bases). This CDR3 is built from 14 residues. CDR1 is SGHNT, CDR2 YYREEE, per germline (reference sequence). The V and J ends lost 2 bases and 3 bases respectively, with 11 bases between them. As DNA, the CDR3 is TGTGCCAGCAGCTTAAGTACAGGTGAAGAGACCCAGTACTTC. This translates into CASSLSTGEETQYF.

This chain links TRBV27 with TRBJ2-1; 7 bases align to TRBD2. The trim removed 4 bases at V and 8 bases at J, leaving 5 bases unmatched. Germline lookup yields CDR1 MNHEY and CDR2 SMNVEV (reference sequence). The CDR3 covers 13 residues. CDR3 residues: CASSSRLAHEQFF. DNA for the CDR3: TGTGCCAGCAGTTCGCGACTAGCCCATGAGCAGTTCTTC.

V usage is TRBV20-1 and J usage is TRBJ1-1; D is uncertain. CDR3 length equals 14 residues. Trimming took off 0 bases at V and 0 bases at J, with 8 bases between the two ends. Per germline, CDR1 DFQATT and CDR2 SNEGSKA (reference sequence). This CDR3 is CSARDFPMNTEAFF. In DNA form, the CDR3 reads TGCAGTGCTAGAGACTTCCCTATGAACACTGAAGCTTTCTTT.

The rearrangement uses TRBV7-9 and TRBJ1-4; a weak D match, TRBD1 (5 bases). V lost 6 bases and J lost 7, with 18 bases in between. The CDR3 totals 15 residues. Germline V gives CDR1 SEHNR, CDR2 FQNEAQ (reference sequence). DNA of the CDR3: TGTGCCAGCAGTGACTTGGCAGGGAAGAGTGAAAAACTGTTTTTT. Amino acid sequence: CASSDLAGKSEKLFF.

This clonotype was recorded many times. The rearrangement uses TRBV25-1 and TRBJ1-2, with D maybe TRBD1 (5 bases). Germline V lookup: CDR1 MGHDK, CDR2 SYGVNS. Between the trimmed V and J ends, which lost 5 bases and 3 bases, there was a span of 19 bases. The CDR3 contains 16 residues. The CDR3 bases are TGTGCCAGCAGTTTACCAGGACGGACAAGAGACTATGGCTACACCTTC. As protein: CASSLPGRTRDYGYTF.

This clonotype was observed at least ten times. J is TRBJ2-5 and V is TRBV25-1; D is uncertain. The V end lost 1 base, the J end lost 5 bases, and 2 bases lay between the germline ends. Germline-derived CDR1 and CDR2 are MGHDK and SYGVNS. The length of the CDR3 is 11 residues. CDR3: CASSELETQYF. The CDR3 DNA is TGTGCCAGCAGTGAATTGGAGACCCAGTACTTC.

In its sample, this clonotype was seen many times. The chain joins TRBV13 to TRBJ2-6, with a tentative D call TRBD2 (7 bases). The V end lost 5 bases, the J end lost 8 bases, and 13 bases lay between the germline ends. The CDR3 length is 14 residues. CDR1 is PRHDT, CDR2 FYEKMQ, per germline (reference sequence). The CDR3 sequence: CASSGGGVPNVLTF. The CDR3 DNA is TGTGCCAGCAGCGGAGGGGGGGTCCCCAACGTCCTGACTTTC.

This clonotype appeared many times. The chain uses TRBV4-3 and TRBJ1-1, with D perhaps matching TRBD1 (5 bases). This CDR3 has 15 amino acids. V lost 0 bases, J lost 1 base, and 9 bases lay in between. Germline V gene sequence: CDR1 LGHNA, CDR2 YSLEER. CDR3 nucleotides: TGCGCCAGCAGCCAAGAAGACAGCCAGAACACTGAAGCTTTCTTT. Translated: CASSQEDSQNTEAFF.

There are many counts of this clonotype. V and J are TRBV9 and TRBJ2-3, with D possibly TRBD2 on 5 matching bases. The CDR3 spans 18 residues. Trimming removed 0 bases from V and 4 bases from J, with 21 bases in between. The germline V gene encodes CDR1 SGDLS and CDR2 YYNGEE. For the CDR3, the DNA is TGTGCCAGCAGCGTAGGCCCCGCGGGTCCGTCAGTAGCAGATACGCAGTATTTT. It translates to CASSVGPAGPSVADTQYF.

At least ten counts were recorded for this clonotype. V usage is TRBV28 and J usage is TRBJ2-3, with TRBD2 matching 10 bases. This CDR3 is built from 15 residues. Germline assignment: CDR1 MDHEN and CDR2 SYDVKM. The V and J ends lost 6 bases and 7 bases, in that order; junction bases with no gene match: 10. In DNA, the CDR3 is TGTGCCAGCAGCCTAGCGACTAGCGGGCCTAATACGCAGTATTTT. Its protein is CASSLATSGPNTQYF.

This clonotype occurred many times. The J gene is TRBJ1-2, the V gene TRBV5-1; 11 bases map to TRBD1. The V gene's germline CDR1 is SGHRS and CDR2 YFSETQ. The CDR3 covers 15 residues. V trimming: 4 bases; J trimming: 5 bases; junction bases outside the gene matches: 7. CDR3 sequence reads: CASSQGTGGTYGYTF. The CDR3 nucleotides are TGCGCCAGCAGCCAGGGGACAGGGGGAACGTATGGCTACACCTTC.

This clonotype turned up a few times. The CDR3 region is CAWDRWGSPLHF. CDR3 sequence (DNA): TGTGCCTGGGACCGATGGGGGTCACCCCTCCACTTT. J is TRBJ1-6 and V is TRBV30; maybe TRBD1 (5 bases). V was trimmed by 5 bases and J by 10 bases, leaving 12 bases between them. The germline V gene encodes CDR1 GTSNPN and CDR2 SVGIG (reference sequence). CDR3 length: 12 amino acids. Full variable domain (outside the CDR3, taken from reference TRBV30 and TRBJ1-6): SQTIHQWPATLVQPVGSPLSLECTVEGTSNPNLYWYRQAAGRGLQLLFYSVGIGQISSEVPQNLSASRPQDRQFILSSKKLLLSDSGFYLCAWDRWGSPLHFGNGTRLTVT.

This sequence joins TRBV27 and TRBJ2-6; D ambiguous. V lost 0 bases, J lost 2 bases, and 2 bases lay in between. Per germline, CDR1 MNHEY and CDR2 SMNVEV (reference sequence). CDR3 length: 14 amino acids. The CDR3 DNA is TGTGCCAGCAGTTTATCGACTGGGGCCAACGTCCTGACTTTC. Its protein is CASSLSTGANVLTF.

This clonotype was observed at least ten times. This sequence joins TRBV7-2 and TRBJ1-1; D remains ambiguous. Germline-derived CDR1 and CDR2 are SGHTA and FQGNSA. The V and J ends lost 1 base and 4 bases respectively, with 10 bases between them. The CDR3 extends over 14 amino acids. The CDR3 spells CASSLVGSSTEAFF. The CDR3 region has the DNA TGTGCCAGCAGCTTAGTAGGTTCAAGCACTGAAGCTTTCTTT.

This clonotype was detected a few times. The CDR3 DNA reads TGCGCCAGCAGCTCCTCACTGGGGGATACGCAGTATTTT. Protein: CASSSSLGDTQYF. The chain uses TRBV5-1 and TRBJ2-3; D is undetermined. This CDR3 region has 13 residues. V was shortened by 3 bases and J by 6 bases, with 11 bases between the two germline ends. Germline V gene lookup returns CDR1 SGHRS and CDR2 YFSETQ.

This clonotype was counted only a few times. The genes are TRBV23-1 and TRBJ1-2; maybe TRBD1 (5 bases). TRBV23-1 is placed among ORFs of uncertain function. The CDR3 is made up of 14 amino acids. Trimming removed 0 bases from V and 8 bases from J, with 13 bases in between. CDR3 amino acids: CASSQSKGADGYTF. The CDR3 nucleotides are TGCGCCAGCAGTCAATCGAAAGGGGCAGACGGCTACACCTTC.

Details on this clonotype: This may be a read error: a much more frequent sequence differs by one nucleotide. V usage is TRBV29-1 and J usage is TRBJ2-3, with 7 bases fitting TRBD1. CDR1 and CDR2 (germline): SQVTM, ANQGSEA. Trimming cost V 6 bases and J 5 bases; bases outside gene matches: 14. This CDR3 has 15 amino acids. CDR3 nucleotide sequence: TGCAGCGTACAAGAACAGGGGATAGGGGAAGATACGCAGTATTTT. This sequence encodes CSVQEQGIGEDTQYF.

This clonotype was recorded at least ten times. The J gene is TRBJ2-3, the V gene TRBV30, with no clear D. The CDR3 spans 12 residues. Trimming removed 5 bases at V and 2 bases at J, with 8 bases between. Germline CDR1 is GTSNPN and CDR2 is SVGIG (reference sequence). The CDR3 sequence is CAWGRNTDTQYF. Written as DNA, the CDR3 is TGTGCCTGGGGACGAAACACAGATACGCAGTATTTT.

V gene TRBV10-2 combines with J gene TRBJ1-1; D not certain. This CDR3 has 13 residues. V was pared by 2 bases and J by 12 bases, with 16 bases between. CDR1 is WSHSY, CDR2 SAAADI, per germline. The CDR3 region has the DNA TGCGCCAGCAGTGAGAGGAGGGAGGCCCTTACTTTCTTT. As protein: CASSERREALTFF.

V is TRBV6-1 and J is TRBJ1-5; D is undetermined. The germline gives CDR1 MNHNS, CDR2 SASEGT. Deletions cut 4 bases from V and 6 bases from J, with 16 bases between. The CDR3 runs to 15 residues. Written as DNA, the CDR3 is TGTGCCAGCAGTGCTAAGACGGATTCCGGTCAGCCCCAGCATTTT. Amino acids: CASSAKTDSGQPQHF.

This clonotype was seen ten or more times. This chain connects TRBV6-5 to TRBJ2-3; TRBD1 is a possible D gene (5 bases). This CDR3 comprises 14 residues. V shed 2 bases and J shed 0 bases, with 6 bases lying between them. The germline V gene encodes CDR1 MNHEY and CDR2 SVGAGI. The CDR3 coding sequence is TGTGCCAGCAGTTACGGGGCAAGCACAGATACGCAGTATTTT. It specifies CASSYGASTDTQYF.

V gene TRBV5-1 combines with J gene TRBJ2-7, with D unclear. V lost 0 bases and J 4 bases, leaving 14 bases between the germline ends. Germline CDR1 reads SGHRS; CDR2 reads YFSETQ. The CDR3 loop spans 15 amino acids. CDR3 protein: CASSLGYGMAYEQYF. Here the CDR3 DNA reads TGCGCCAGCAGCTTGGGATATGGGATGGCTTACGAGCAGTACTTC.

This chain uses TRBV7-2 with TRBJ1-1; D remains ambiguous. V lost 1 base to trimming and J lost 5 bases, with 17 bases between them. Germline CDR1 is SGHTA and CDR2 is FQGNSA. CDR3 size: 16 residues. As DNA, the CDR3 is TGTGCCAGCAGCTTAGGAGTACCGACGCCTGCGACTGAAGCTTTCTTT. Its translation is CASSLGVPTPATEAFF.

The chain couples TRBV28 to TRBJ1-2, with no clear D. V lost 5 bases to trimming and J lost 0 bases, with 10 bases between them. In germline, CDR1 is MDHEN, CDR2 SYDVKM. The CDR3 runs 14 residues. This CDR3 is CASSLAVPNYGYTF. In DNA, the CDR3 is TGTGCCAGCAGTCTGGCAGTCCCTAACTATGGCTACACCTTC.

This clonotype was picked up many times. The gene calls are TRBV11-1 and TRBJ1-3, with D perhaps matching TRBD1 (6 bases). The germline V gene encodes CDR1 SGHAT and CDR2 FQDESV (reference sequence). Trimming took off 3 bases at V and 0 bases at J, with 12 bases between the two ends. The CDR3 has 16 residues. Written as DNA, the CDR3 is TGTGCCAGCAGCTTGTCTACAGGGTACTCTGGAAACACCATATATTTT. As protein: CASSLSTGYSGNTIYF.